The present TCR beta chain was sequenced within a study of T cell responses to AZD1222 COVID-19 vaccine. Study-wide findings and caveats: Donors, mostly white British, included more females; clonal diversity was possibly underestimated. Vaccine-associated CD4 TCRs spanned spike, dominant at 160-218 and 743-854. Receipt of two AZD1222 doses was followed by a rise in Spike-specific TCR breadth and depth.

The CDR3 loop spans 13 amino acids. Trimming stripped 6 bases from V and 7 bases from J, with 15 bases between. For this clone: Its antigen is still unknown.

Generated by immunoSEQ multiplex PCR, the TCRdb table keeps only in-frame clones and is missing some. Of approximately 150,000 clones in the sample, over 75% were seen once. The TCR comes from an adult who received the MenACWY meningococcal vaccine as a control. Sequencing used peripheral blood, obtained 28 days after the second dose of the MenACWY control vaccine. The chain combines TRBV12-3 or TRBV12-4 with TRBJ1-2, with D maybe TRBD1 (5 bases). CDR3 DNA sequence: TGTGCCAGCAGACTAACAGGTGAAGGTGGCTACACCTTC. Amino acid sequence: CASRLTGEGGYTF.